This TCR beta chain was sequenced during a study of T-cell reconstitution after alpha-beta-depleted transplantation in children. General study findings and limits: Surviving recipient T cells and thymic progenitors produced the high day-60 TCRbeta diversity seen in some patients. Newly produced T cells mostly provided counts and TCRbeta diversity after one year, as hyperexpanded clones declined.

V gave up 6 bases and J gave up 8 bases, with 20 bases separating them. Germline assignment: CDR1 DFQATT and CDR2 SNEGSKA (reference sequence). This CDR3 has 14 amino acids. This clonotype was observed many times. Its antigen is as yet unknown. This sample's TCRbeta library carried unique molecular identifier barcodes. TCRdb reprocessed the PCR reads with MiXCR, giving one entry per CDR3 protein. This sample has roughly 20,000 distinct CDR3 sequences, with roughly 13% found just once. The rearrangement joins TRBV20-1 to TRBJ2-1; D is unclear. This clonotype originated in a female patient between 2 and 10 years old who had a stem cell transplant for congenital amegakaryocytic thrombocytopenia, so the T cells may come from the graft donor. The source material was PBMCs, mostly from graft donor cells, sampled 60 days after TCRalphabeta/CD19-depleted stem cell transplant. CDR3 coding DNA: TGCAGTGCCACGCAGCTAACGAATGTCGATGAGCAGTTCTTC. This translates into CSATQLTNVDEQFF.